The rows below give T cell receptor beta chains drawn from one sample of a study of PD-1 blockade in classical Hodgkin lymphoma. Sequenced by immunoSEQ multiplex PCR; TCRdb stores in-frame clones only, minus some. The sample shows about 22,000 clones, 75% to 95% of them seen only once. Sequencing used CD4+ T cells from blood. Receptor source: a human donor with classical Hodgkin lymphoma. CDR3s leave out the opening cysteine and the closing phenylalanine or tryptophan.

V gene	J gene	CDR3 protein
TRBV7-2	TRBJ2-3	ASSLTPMGPTDTQY
TRBV7-6	TRBJ2-7	ASSLEDEQY
TRBV5-1	TRBJ1-3	ASSLDGQQGNTIY
TRBV28	TRBJ2-7	ASERGVYEQY
TRBV21-1	TRBJ1-5	ASPAGQGHQPQH
TRBV28	TRBJ1-3	ASSSGTGNTIY
TRBV30	TRBJ2-5	AWMRRGGWETQY
TRBV6-5	TRBJ2-5	ASSFLGDEETQY
TRBV10-3	TRBJ2-3	AISDPRDRGFPDTQY
TRBV18	TRBJ2-5	ASSRERRQETQY
TRBV6-5	TRBJ1-4	ASSYSDGRSGEKLF
TRBV6-5	TRBJ2-7	ASSYSHRGNEQY
TRBV19	TRBJ2-5	ASSTSAETQY
TRBV7-9	TRBJ1-1	ASSLVLGAGTEAF
TRBV6-1	TRBJ1-6	ASAPGQHSPLH
TRBV6-5	TRBJ2-1	ASRGWESRNEQF
TRBV4-3	TRBJ1-5	ASSQVPPSTGADQPQH
TRBV30	TRBJ1-1	ACHRVTEAF
TRBV4-3	TRBJ2-5	ASSQVVAGVTGETQY
TRBV29-1	TRBJ2-5	SVGFWGATQY
TRBV7-9	TRBJ1-3	ASSLALGAGNTIY
TRBV7-9	TRBJ2-2	ASKIGTGELF